This is a list of T cell receptor beta chains from one sample in a study of shared clonotypes between healthy human individuals. Assay used: immunoSEQ multiplex PCR; TCRdb lists only in-frame clones, some missing. The data show around 1,100,000 clones, with 77% seen just once and 0.85% to 1% held by the top ten. Sequencing used memory CD4+ T cells from PBMCs. Receptors were obtained from a man aged 18 to 29 in good health. Some clones in this sample may be carry-over from other donors' samples. The CDR3 runs from the conserved cysteine through the conserved F or W. A D gene is named only where the DNA matches it firmly. Rows may omit the clone size; those that give it use once, few, many or a size class.

v_call: TRBV15; j_call: TRBJ1-2; clone_size: -; d_call: -; cdr3_nt: TGTGCCACCAGCATTGGGGAGGGGGGCCCTAACTATGGCTACACCTTC; cdr3_aa: CATSIGEGGPNYGYTF
v_call: TRBV11-2; j_call: TRBJ1-6; clone_size: -; d_call: -; cdr3_nt: TGTGCCAGCAGCTTCCAGGGTGTAAATTCACCCCTCCACTTT; cdr3_aa: CASSFQGVNSPLHF
v_call: TRBV6-5; j_call: TRBJ2-2; clone_size: -; d_call: -; cdr3_nt: TGTGCCAGTGGGGTCATTAGTGCGAACACCGGGGAGCTGTTTTTT; cdr3_aa: CASGVISANTGELFF
v_call: TRBV28; j_call: TRBJ2-1; clone_size: -; d_call: -; cdr3_nt: TGTGCCAGCAGTCAGTCCCTGGCCGGGAGTGAGCAGTTCTTC; cdr3_aa: CASSQSLAGSEQFF
v_call: TRBV28; j_call: TRBJ2-7; clone_size: once; d_call: TRBD2; cdr3_nt: TGTGCCAGCAGCCAGACTAGCGGGCTAGACGAGCAGTACTTC; cdr3_aa: CASSQTSGLDEQYF
v_call: TRBV7-9; j_call: TRBJ2-1; clone_size: -; d_call: -; cdr3_nt: TGTGCCAGCAGCCCGGCCCAGTACAATGAGCAGTTCTTC; cdr3_aa: CASSPAQYNEQFF
v_call: TRBV5-7; j_call: TRBJ2-7; clone_size: -; d_call: TRBD2; cdr3_nt: TGTGCCAGCAGCTTGGCCCCGACTAGCGGGAGTAACGAGCAGTACTTC; cdr3_aa: CASSLAPTSGSNEQYF
v_call: TRBV5-6; j_call: TRBJ2-5; clone_size: -; d_call: TRBD1; cdr3_nt: TGTGCCAGCAGCTTGAGCGACAGGGGAGTGGAGACCCAGTACTTC; cdr3_aa: CASSLSDRGVETQYF
v_call: TRBV7-2; j_call: TRBJ2-2; clone_size: -; d_call: -; cdr3_nt: TGTGCCAGCAGCTCCCGCGGACCACCCACCGGGGAGCTGTTTTTT; cdr3_aa: CASSSRGPPTGELFF
v_call: TRBV2; j_call: TRBJ2-5; clone_size: few; d_call: -; cdr3_nt: TGTGCCAGCACCAGCCTAGGGGGGAACCTGGGTACCCAGTACTTC; cdr3_aa: CASTSLGGNLGTQYF
v_call: TRBV28; j_call: TRBJ2-7; clone_size: -; d_call: TRBD1; cdr3_nt: TGTGCCAGCAGGGCTAGGCCGGGACAGGGAAACTACGAGCAGTACTTC; cdr3_aa: CASRARPGQGNYEQYF
v_call: TRBV5-1; j_call: TRBJ2-7; clone_size: few; d_call: TRBD1; cdr3_nt: TGCGCCAGCAGCTTCTCGGGACAGGGTTCAGGGGAGCAGTACTTC; cdr3_aa: CASSFSGQGSGEQYF
v_call: TRBV7-3; j_call: TRBJ1-1; clone_size: -; d_call: -; cdr3_nt: TGTGCCAGCAGCTTAATGGGGCTGGAAGACACTGAAGCTTTCTTT; cdr3_aa: CASSLMGLEDTEAFF
v_call: TRBV19; j_call: TRBJ2-5; clone_size: -; d_call: -; cdr3_nt: TGTGCCAGTAGTCGGATGGGAGGACAAGAGACCCAGTACTTC; cdr3_aa: CASSRMGGQETQYF
v_call: TRBV9; j_call: TRBJ1-3; clone_size: -; d_call: -; cdr3_nt: TGTGCCAGCAGCGATACTGGAAACACCATATATTTT; cdr3_aa: CASSDTGNTIYF
v_call: TRBV30; j_call: TRBJ2-5; clone_size: -; d_call: -; cdr3_nt: TGTGCCTGGAGTGTGGGTGGGAGTGAGACCCAGTACTTC; cdr3_aa: CAWSVGGSETQYF
v_call: TRBV5-1; j_call: TRBJ1-1; clone_size: -; d_call: -; cdr3_nt: TGCGCCAGCAGCTTGGACCGTTTTGAGGACACTGAAGCTTTCTTT; cdr3_aa: CASSLDRFEDTEAFF
v_call: TRBV19; j_call: TRBJ2-5; clone_size: -; d_call: -; cdr3_nt: TGTGCCAGTCGAGACTCCGGGACGGTAGCGGCCCAGTACTTC; cdr3_aa: CASRDSGTVAAQYF
v_call: TRBV5-1; j_call: TRBJ2-2; clone_size: once; d_call: TRBD2; cdr3_nt: TGCGCCAGCAGCTTCGGGACTAGCGGCTACACCGGGGAGCTGTTTTTT; cdr3_aa: CASSFGTSGYTGELFF
v_call: TRBV2; j_call: TRBJ2-7; clone_size: -; d_call: TRBD2; cdr3_nt: TGTGCCAGCAGTGCTACTAGCGGGGATCCCTACGAGCAGTACTTC; cdr3_aa: CASSATSGDPYEQYF
v_call: TRBV4-2; j_call: TRBJ1-2; clone_size: -; d_call: -; cdr3_nt: TGTGCCAGCAGCTTGGAACAGCGTCCCTATGGCTACACCTTC; cdr3_aa: CASSLEQRPYGYTF
v_call: TRBV7-3; j_call: TRBJ2-3; clone_size: -; d_call: -; cdr3_nt: TGTGCCAGCAGGTTTAGGGTTGACCGAGCCTTCCATACGCAGTATTTT; cdr3_aa: CASRFRVDRAFHTQYF
v_call: TRBV28; j_call: TRBJ1-2; clone_size: -; d_call: TRBD1; cdr3_nt: TGTGCCAGCAGTTCTCCGGGGACAGGCGTTTATGGCTACACCTTC; cdr3_aa: CASSSPGTGVYGYTF
v_call: TRBV7-2; j_call: TRBJ2-7; clone_size: -; d_call: -; cdr3_nt: TGTGCCAGCAGCTCACGGGCCGAGGGGGAGTACTTC; cdr3_aa: CASSSRAEGEYF
v_call: TRBV5-1; j_call: TRBJ2-1; clone_size: -; d_call: TRBD2; cdr3_nt: TGCGCCAGCAGCCCCGGGACTAGCGGGAGCTCCTACAATGAGCAGTTCTTC; cdr3_aa: CASSPGTSGSSYNEQFF